The 17 T cell receptor beta chains below were found in one sample sequenced in a study of somatic mutations in cytotoxic T cells in rheumatoid arthritis. The protocol was immunoSEQ multiplex PCR, while the TCRdb copy is restricted to in-frame clones and leaves out a portion. This table has several thousand clones, 70% to 80% appearing once. Sequencing was performed on CD8+ T cells sorted from blood. The receptors stem from an adult with rheumatoid arthritis.

In DNA form, the CDR3 reads TGTGCCAGTAGTATGACTAGCTGGACCTACGAGCAGTACTTC. It encodes CASSMTSWTYEQYF. The chain carries TRBV19 and TRBJ2-7; 7 bases fit TRBD2. Germline V gene data show CDR1 as LNHDA and CDR2 as SQIVND (reference sequence). V lost 3 bases and J lost 2; bases outside the gene matches: 4. There are 14 residues in the CDR3.

The CDR3 nucleotides are TGTGCCAGTAGTATAGGGTACGGAGCTAACTATGGCTACACCTTC. This translates into CASSIGYGANYGYTF. V usage is TRBV19 and J usage is TRBJ1-2; D is unresolved. CDR1 LNHDA and CDR2 SQIVND come from the germline V gene (reference sequence). The CDR3 extends over 15 amino acids. The germline V and J ends were trimmed by 1 base and 0 bases, with 9 bases remaining between them.

This clone was found a few times. The chain couples TRBV9 to TRBJ1-1; D is uncertain. There are 13 residues in the CDR3. Looked up from germline, CDR1 is SGDLS and CDR2 is YYNGEE. Between the trimmed V and J ends, which lost 0 bases and 7 bases, there was a span of 10 bases. The CDR3 region is CASSVATGSEAFF. The CDR3 DNA is TGTGCCAGCAGCGTAGCTACGGGGAGTGAAGCTTTCTTT.

This clone was found a few times. The chain recombines TRBV11-2 with TRBJ2-7; 8 bases map to TRBD2. The CDR3 consists of 15 residues. Germline lookup yields CDR1 SGHAT and CDR2 FQNNGV. V was pared by 6 bases and J by 1 base, with 8 bases of the junction left unmatched. The CDR3 DNA reads as TGTGCCAGCAGGCCTCGGACTAGCCCGTCCTACGAGCAGTACTTC. Translating gives CASRPRTSPSYEQYF.

The chain is built from TRBV7-9 and TRBJ2-7; 9 bases line up with TRBD1. Trimming cost V 5 bases and J 8 bases; bases outside gene matches: 10. Germline-derived CDR1 and CDR2 are SEHNR and FQNEAQ (reference sequence). The CDR3 has 14 residues. The CDR3 bases are TGTGCCAGCAGCAAACCGGGACAGGGTCCCAAGCAGTACTTC. As protein: CASSKPGQGPKQYF. Together with reference TRBV7-9 and TRBJ2-7, the CDR3 gives the full variable domain: DTGVSQNPRHKITKRGQNVTFRCDPISEHNRLYWYRQTLGQGPEFLTYFQNEAQLEKSRLLSDRFSAERPKGSFSTLEIQRTEQGDSAMYLCASSKPGQGPKQYFGPGTRLTVT.

The chain carries TRBV2 and TRBJ1-2; 7 bases match TRBD1. Germline V gene sequence: CDR1 SNHLY, CDR2 FYNNEI. The CDR3 has 12 residues. The V gene end was trimmed by 7 bases and the J gene end by 7 bases; junction bases not matched to a gene: 6. The CDR3 DNA follows: TGTGCCAGCATCAAGGGGGCGGGTGGCTACACCTTC. Translation gives CASIKGAGGYTF.

The chain combines TRBV2 with TRBJ2-7, with 9 bases lining up with TRBD2. The CDR3 is 14 amino acids. Germline assignment: CDR1 SNHLY and CDR2 FYNNEI. The V segment lost 4 bases and the J segment 4 bases; nucleotides outside the gene matches: 5. The DNA for the CDR3 is TGTGCCAGCAGTGGGCTAGCGGGAAATTACGAGCAGTACTTC. Protein product: CASSGLAGNYEQYF.

The gene calls are TRBV7-8 and TRBJ1-1; 7 nucleotides match TRBD1. The V segment lost 5 bases and the J segment 0 bases; nucleotides outside the gene matches: 6. This CDR3 comprises 15 residues. Germline CDR1 and CDR2: SGHVS and FQNEAQ. CDR3 DNA: TGTGCCAGCAGCCCGCGACAGGGCGTGAACACTGAAGCTTTCTTT. It specifies CASSPRQGVNTEAFF.

This chain joins TRBV9 and TRBJ2-1; D uncertain. V lost 3 bases and J lost 4, with 5 bases in between. CDR1 and CDR2 from the germline V gene are SGDLS and YYNGEE. The CDR3 spans 12 residues. The CDR3 DNA reads as TGTGCCAGCAGCGAAAATTACAATGAGCAGTTCTTC. This sequence encodes CASSENYNEQFF.

CDR3 residues: CAISASSGPTYEQYF. The CDR3 coding sequence is TGTGCCATCAGTGCGTCAAGCGGGCCCACCTACGAGCAGTACTTC. The chain uses TRBV10-3 and TRBJ2-5, with a possible D match to TRBD2 (6 bases). The closer fit of TRBJ2-7 to the DNA end suggests the J call may be wrong. Germline CDR1 is ENHRY and CDR2 is SYGVKD. The CDR3 is 15 residues long.

The chain joins TRBV7-9 to TRBJ2-1; 8 bases fit TRBD1. There are 14 residues in the CDR3. Germline values: CDR1 SEHNR, CDR2 FQNEAQ (reference sequence). The trim removed 5 bases at V and 7 bases at J, leaving 7 bases unmatched. DNA for the CDR3: TGTGCCAGCAGCGCAGACAGGGACAGGAATGAGCAGTTCTTC. It specifies CASSADRDRNEQFF.

V and J are TRBV6-1 and TRBJ2-1; TRBD1 aligns across 7 bases. The CDR3 extends over 12 amino acids. V lost 8 bases and J lost 6; bases outside the gene matches: 4. Germline-derived CDR1 and CDR2 are MNHNS and SASEGT. CDR3 coding DNA: TGTGCCAGCGGGTCAGGGGGCAATGAGCAGTTCTTC. Its protein is CASGSGGNEQFF.

This chain connects TRBV2 to TRBJ2-5; 7 nucleotides align to TRBD1. The DNA end lines up better with TRBJ2-7; the J call may be wrong. The length of the CDR3 is 12 residues. Germline V lookup: CDR1 SNHLY, CDR2 FYNNEI. For the CDR3, the DNA is TGTGCCAGCCGAGACAGGGTCTACGAGCAGTACTTC. It translates to CASRDRVYEQYF.

The chain has TRBV27 and TRBJ2-5, with D tentatively TRBD1 or TRBD2 (5 bases each). This CDR3 has 16 amino acids. Trimming stripped 3 bases from V and 5 bases from J, with 19 bases between. Germline-derived CDR1 and CDR2 are MNHEY and SMNVEV (reference sequence). The CDR3 protein is CASSFGTAIGTETQYF. In DNA, the CDR3 is TGTGCCAGCAGTTTTGGGACGGCCATCGGAACGGAGACCCAGTACTTC.

This clone was picked up a small number of times. The V gene is TRBV6-5, the J gene TRBJ1-1; maybe TRBD1 (5 bases). This CDR3 has 16 residues. Germline loops: CDR1 MNHEY, CDR2 SVGAGI. V was shortened by 0 bases and J by 4 bases, with 15 bases between the two germline ends. CDR3 sequence reads: CASSYSMGGGATEAFF. DNA for the CDR3: TGTGCCAGCAGTTACTCGATGGGGGGAGGGGCCACTGAAGCTTTCTTT.

The rearrangement links TRBV5-3 to TRBJ2-7, with no clear D. TRBV5-3 is placed among ORFs of uncertain function. Trimming took off 3 bases at V and 3 bases at J, with 16 bases between the two ends. The CDR3 runs 15 residues. CDR3 in DNA: TGTGCCAGAAGCTCATCGGATCTTTGGGGCTACGAGCAGTACTTC. Translated, it gives CARSSSDLWGYEQYF.

The CDR3 DNA sequence: TGTGCCAGCAGCTCTACGACAGACAGGGTTGAGCAGTTCTTC. This codes for CASSSTTDRVEQFF. The V call is TRBV7-9, the J call TRBJ2-1; TRBD1 agrees at 7 bases. J lost 9 bases, V lost 4 bases, and 9 bases had no gene match. Germline-derived CDR1 and CDR2 are SEHNR and FQNEAQ (reference sequence). The CDR3 loop spans 14 amino acids.